The 25 T cell receptor beta chains below were found in one sample sequenced in a study of CD8 T cells in Susac syndrome. With random hexamers, roughly 0.5 to 1 ug RNA was reverse transcribed. TCRdb passed the immunoSEQ multiplex PCR reads through MiXCR, listing each CDR3 protein once. The sample records roughly 140,000 distinct CDR3 sequences, approximately 94% being singletons. Sequencing input: CD8+ T cells from PBMCs. Receptor source: a human donor with multiple sclerosis.

The V gene is TRBV6-7, the J gene TRBJ1-6; D call uncertain. TRBV6-7 is classed as an ORF, of uncertain function. The CDR3 is made up of 11 amino acids. With 8 bases removed from V and 7 bases from J, the gap between germline ends came to 6 bases. In DNA form, the CDR3 reads TGTGCCAGCCGGGAAAATTCACCCCTCCACTTT. Residues: CASRENSPLHF.

This chain uses TRBV10-3 with TRBJ1-1; weak D call: TRBD1 (5 bases). The CDR3 is 14 residues long. The germline V and J ends were trimmed by 6 bases and 1 base, with 12 bases remaining between them. From germline, CDR1 is ENHRY and CDR2 SYGVKD. The DNA for the CDR3 is TGTGCCATCAGGGGGGGACGGGAGAACACTGAAGCTTTCTTT. Its protein product is CAIRGGRENTEAFF.

This chain uses TRBV15 with TRBJ1-5; D unresolved. Germline V gene data show CDR1 as LNHNV and CDR2 as YYDKDF (reference sequence). CDR3 length equals 14 residues. Trimming left V 5 bases short and J 5 bases short, with 13 bases between. CDR3 sequence: CATSRAYIDQPQHF. The CDR3 DNA reads as TGTGCCACCAGCCGAGCGTACATAGATCAGCCCCAGCATTTT. The whole variable domain, filled in from reference TRBV15 and TRBJ1-5, reads DAMVIQNPRYQVTQFGKPVTLSCSQTLNHNVMYWYQQKSSQAPKLLFHYYDKDFNNEADTPDNFQSRRPNTSFCFLDIRSPGLGDTAMYLCATSRAYIDQPQHFGDGTRLSIL.

This clonotype is a singleton in its sample. The rearrangement links TRBV10-3 to TRBJ2-3; 9 nucleotides match TRBD1. CDR1 and CDR2 (germline): ENHRY, SYGVKD. The CDR3 is 17 amino acids. Losses at the gene ends were 0 bases for V and 5 bases for J; bases not matched to a gene: 9. The CDR3 coding sequence is TGTGCCATCAGTGAGTCGGGGGACAGGGCGCATGGAGATACGCAGTATTTT. Its protein product is CAISESGDRAHGDTQYF.

The genes are TRBV27 and TRBJ1-1; D remains unclear. The CDR3 is 13 amino acids. Trimming took 5 bases from V and 2 from J, leaving 9 bases between them. Germline CDR1 and CDR2: MNHEY and SMNVEV (reference sequence). CDR3 DNA: TGTGCCAGCAGTATGACTGGTAACACTGAAGCTTTCTTT. As protein: CASSMTGNTEAFF.

V usage is TRBV12-3 or TRBV12-4 and J usage is TRBJ2-7, with unresolved D. This CDR3 has 14 residues. V was clipped by 6 bases and J by 2 bases, with 14 bases between them. The DNA of the CDR3 is TGTGCCAGCAGCCCCAATTATAGTGCCTACGAGCAGTACTTC. It yields the protein CASSPNYSAYEQYF.

This clonotype was found once. The V and J genes are TRBV5-1 and TRBJ1-1; D remains ambiguous. Trimming took 4 bases from V and 3 from J, leaving 10 bases between them. The CDR3 consists of 13 residues. The germline V gene has CDR1 SGHRS and CDR2 YFSETQ. CDR3 nucleotide sequence: TGCGCCAGCAGCCCGGAGGCCGACACTGAAGCTTTCTTT. This translates into CASSPEADTEAFF.

The chain links TRBV3-1 to TRBJ1-4; no clear D gene. CDR1 LGHDT and CDR2 YNNKEL come from the germline V gene (reference sequence). Trimming cost V 4 bases and J 0 bases, with 12 bases left between them. This CDR3 is 16 amino acids long. CDR3 nucleotides: TGTGCCAGCAGCCCCGCCAGGACGTCAACTAATGAAAAACTGTTTTTT. Encoded protein: CASSPARTSTNEKLFF.

This clonotype was detected once. J is TRBJ1-1 and V is TRBV3-1; maybe TRBD1 (5 bases). The V gene lost 2 bases and the J gene lost 1 base, with 17 bases spanning the gap. CDR1 is LGHDT, CDR2 YNNKEL, per germline (reference sequence). CDR3 length: 17 amino acids. The DNA of the CDR3 is TGTGCCAGCAGCCAAACCCCGGGGGAACAGAAGAACACTGAAGCTTTCTTT. This gives the protein CASSQTPGEQKNTEAFF.

This clonotype was detected a few times. V and J are TRBV6-5 and TRBJ2-7; 10 bases map to TRBD1. Germline V gene data show CDR1 as MNHEY and CDR2 as SVGAGI. J was trimmed by 5 bases and V by 3 bases; bases with no gene match: 10. The CDR3 contains 16 residues. The CDR3 spells CASSYNRDRGLHEQYF. CDR3 in DNA: TGTGCCAGCAGTTATAATCGGGACAGGGGCCTCCACGAGCAGTACTTC.

This clonotype occurred once. The CDR3 DNA sequence: TGTGCCAGCAGCCCAAGTGCGCGGGGGGCCACAGATACGCAGTATTTT. Its protein product is CASSPSARGATDTQYF. V is TRBV7-9 and J is TRBJ2-3; 8 bases map to TRBD2. Germline CDR1 SEHNR, CDR2 FQNEAQ (reference sequence). CDR3 length equals 16 residues. The junction had 9 bases not matched to a gene; V was cut back by 5 bases and J by 2 bases.

This rearrangement joins TRBV5-1 to TRBJ2-7; 9 bases are shared with TRBD1. The length of the CDR3 is 14 residues. CDR1 SGHRS and CDR2 YFSETQ come from the germline V gene. Losses at the gene ends were 4 bases for V and 5 bases for J; bases not matched to a gene: 7. In nucleotides, the CDR3 is TGCGCCAGCAGCCCCGGGACAGGGAGCCACGAGCAGTACTTC. Translated, it gives CASSPGTGSHEQYF. The full variable domain, its missing parts supplied by reference TRBV5-1 and TRBJ2-7, is KAGVTQTPRYLIKTRGQQVTLSCSPISGHRSVSWYQQTPGQGLQFLFEYFSETQRNKGNFPGRFSGRQFSNSRSEMNVSTLELGDSALYLCASSPGTGSHEQYFGPGTRLTVT.

V gene TRBV27 combines with J gene TRBJ1-2; TRBD1 might be the D (5 bases). The CDR3 consists of 14 residues. The germline CDR1 and CDR2 sequences are MNHEY and SMNVEV (reference sequence). V was pared by 7 bases and J by 6 bases, with 18 bases between. The CDR3 region is CASTPAAGRNGYTF. DNA of the CDR3: TGTGCCAGCACACCAGCTGCGGGGCGTAATGGCTACACCTTC.

In its sample, this clonotype was seen once. The chain has TRBV6-5 and TRBJ2-1; D not certain. Between the trimmed V and J ends, which lost 0 bases and 9 bases, there was a span of 6 bases. Germline CDR1 and CDR2: MNHEY and SVGAGI. The CDR3 has 12 residues. Here the CDR3 DNA reads TGTGCCAGCAGTTACTCAAGGGTTGAGCAGTTCTTC. It codes for CASSYSRVEQFF.

This sequence joins TRBV7-9 and TRBJ1-4; D gene unclear. The CDR3 totals 11 residues. V was clipped by 1 base and J by 6 bases, with 0 bases between them. CDR1 is SEHNR and CDR2 is FQNEAQ in the germline V gene (reference sequence). CDR3 sequence reads: CASSLDEKLFF. DNA of the CDR3: TGTGCCAGCAGCTTAGATGAAAAACTGTTTTTT.

This chain uses TRBV7-8 with TRBJ2-7; either TRBD1 or TRBD2 may supply D (6 bases each). V shed 7 bases and J shed 2 bases, with 18 bases lying between them. The CDR3 contains 15 residues. Germline V gene sequence: CDR1 SGHVS, CDR2 FQNEAQ. CDR3 sequence: CASTPGWGATYEQYF. The CDR3 DNA reads TGTGCCAGCACCCCCGGTTGGGGGGCGACCTACGAGCAGTACTTC.

This chain uses TRBV13 with TRBJ2-7; D not resolved. This CDR3 contains 13 residues. The germline gives CDR1 PRHDT, CDR2 FYEKMQ (reference sequence). V was cut by 1 base and J by 6 bases, with 10 bases left in between. CDR3 residues: CASSLDKVREQYF. The CDR3 nucleotides are TGTGCCAGCAGCTTAGATAAGGTCCGCGAGCAGTACTTC. Drawing the rest from reference TRBV13 and TRBJ2-7, the complete variable domain is AAGVIQSPRHLIKEKRETATLKCYPIPRHDTVYWYQQGPGQDPQFLISFYEKMQSDKGSIPDRFSAQQFSDYHSELNMSSLELGDSALYFCASSLDKVREQYFGPGTRLTVT.

This chain connects TRBV27 to TRBJ1-1, with a weak D call TRBD1 (5 bases). The germline V gene encodes CDR1 MNHEY and CDR2 SMNVEV (reference sequence). The CDR3 covers 15 residues. Between the trimmed V and J ends, which lost 6 bases and 1 base, there was a span of 15 bases. In DNA, the CDR3 is TGTGCCAGCAGCCCGTCGGGACTGAGGAACACTGAAGCTTTCTTT. Its protein is CASSPSGLRNTEAFF.

The rearrangement uses TRBV18 and TRBJ2-3; TRBD2 might be the D (5 bases). The CDR3 runs 17 residues. Germline CDR1 is KGHSH and CDR2 is LQKENI. V lost 6 bases and J lost 2, with 21 bases in between. CDR3 DNA: TGTGCCAGCTCCCCGGCTTACGGGATCGGAGCCACAGATACGCAGTATTTT. Translating it yields CASSPAYGIGATDTQYF.

The chain combines TRBV27 with TRBJ1-4, with D tentatively TRBD1 (5 bases). Germline V CDR1 and CDR2: MNHEY, SMNVEV (reference sequence). V was clipped by 10 bases and J by 7 bases, with 13 bases between them. The CDR3 totals 12 residues. CDR3: CATRGIGEKLFF. The CDR3 bases are TGTGCCACCCGGGGGATCGGTGAAAAACTGTTTTTT.

The chain couples TRBV20-1 to TRBJ2-1; no clear D gene. The germline V gene encodes CDR1 DFQATT and CDR2 SNEGSKA (reference sequence). V was cut by 0 bases and J by 10 bases, with 4 bases left in between. The CDR3 spans 10 residues. The CDR3 DNA reads as TGCAGTGCTAGAGACGGGGAGCAGTTCTTC. Translating gives CSARDGEQFF.

The chain recombines TRBV12-3 or TRBV12-4 with TRBJ2-2, with D possibly called TRBD1 or TRBD2 (6 bases each). The V end lost 11 bases, the J end lost 3 bases, and 19 bases lay between the germline ends. The CDR3 sequence is 15 residues long. CDR3 coding DNA: TGTGCCGGCCCACGGGGGCGTACCTACACCGGGGAGCTGTTTTTT. It specifies CAGPRGRTYTGELFF.

The V gene is TRBV13, the J gene TRBJ2-1, with D perhaps given as TRBD1 or TRBD2 (6 bases each). The CDR3 has 18 residues. V was trimmed by 1 base and J by 1 base, leaving 17 bases between them. Germline CDR1 and CDR2: PRHDT and FYEKMQ (reference sequence). CDR3 in amino acids: CASSLEGGEGPSYNEQFF. The CDR3, as DNA: TGTGCCAGCAGCTTAGAGGGGGGCGAGGGTCCGTCCTACAATGAGCAGTTCTTC.

The chain combines TRBV27 with TRBJ2-7, with 8 bases aligning to TRBD1. The junction had 11 bases not matched to a gene; V was cut back by 5 bases and J by 2 bases. The V gene's germline CDR1 is MNHEY and CDR2 SMNVEV (reference sequence). The CDR3 consists of 16 residues. The CDR3 region has the DNA TGTGCCAGCAGTGTCTCCCAGGGGGCTAGGACCTACGAGCAGTACTTC. Translating it yields CASSVSQGARTYEQYF.

The chain is built from TRBV2 and TRBJ2-1; D is perhaps TRBD1 or TRBD2 (6 bases each). Between the trimmed V and J ends, which lost 6 bases and 9 bases, there was a span of 12 bases. CDR3 length equals 12 residues. Germline CDR1 is SNHLY and CDR2 is FYNNEI. The CDR3 reads CASRGSGAEQFF. The CDR3 DNA reads as TGTGCCAGCAGGGGTTCGGGGGCTGAGCAGTTCTTC.